This T cell receptor beta chain derives from a study of shared clonotypes between healthy human individuals. With regard to this clone: The antigen is unknown.

Study-wide results and limits: About 5% was the fraction of naive CD4 clonotypes found shared across several donors. On the whole, naive subsets had larger estimated richness than memory subsets had.

Produced via immunoSEQ multiplex PCR; TCRdb's table is partial and in-frame only. The sample yields about 980,000 clones, more than 75% seen once. From CD4+ cells came CD45RA+ naive and CD45RA-negative memory subsets. Germline CDR1 SQVTM, CDR2 ANQGSEA. This CDR3 is built from 14 residues. V was trimmed by 1 base and J by 7 bases, leaving 14 bases between them. Sequencing was performed on memory CD4+ T cells sorted from blood. The subset denotes: CD45RA-negative fraction. J is TRBJ2-1 and V is TRBV29-1; weak D call: TRBD2 (6 bases). The source is a man aged 18 to 30 in good health. CDR3 DNA: TGCAGCGTTGAAGGGACTACACGGGGGAATGAGCAGTTCTTC. Amino acids: CSVEGTTRGNEQFF.